This T cell receptor beta chain emerged from a study of OX40 agonist ivuxolimab in advanced cancers. Blood sampling was done at baseline, cycle 4 day 1, and cycle 7 day 1. To note about this clone: Its antigen is currently unknown.

V gave up 3 bases and J gave up 7 bases, with 6 bases separating them. The V gene's germline CDR1 is PRHDT and CDR2 FYEKMQ (reference sequence). This CDR3 has 12 amino acids. Study observations and caveats: The antigens recognized by the expanded peripheral T cells, that is their antigen specificity, were not determined. Part of the nonresponder group also had normalized T-cell clonal expansion that was low.

Libraries were prepared by immunoSEQ multiplex PCR; TCRdb keeps only in-frame clonotypes and omits some of them. The sample consists of approximately 24,000 clones, approximately 79% of them appearing once. Specimen: CD4+ or CD8+ T cells sorted from blood, collected in a trial of the OX40 agonist ivuxolimab. This sequence was found in an adult with an advanced solid tumor such as melanoma, head and neck, liver or kidney cancer. The rearrangement uses TRBV13 and TRBJ2-2; either TRBD1 or TRBD2 may supply D (5 bases each). The CDR3 region is CASSLGDGELFF. CDR3 DNA sequence: TGTGCCAGCAGCTTGGGGGACGGGGAGCTGTTTTTT.